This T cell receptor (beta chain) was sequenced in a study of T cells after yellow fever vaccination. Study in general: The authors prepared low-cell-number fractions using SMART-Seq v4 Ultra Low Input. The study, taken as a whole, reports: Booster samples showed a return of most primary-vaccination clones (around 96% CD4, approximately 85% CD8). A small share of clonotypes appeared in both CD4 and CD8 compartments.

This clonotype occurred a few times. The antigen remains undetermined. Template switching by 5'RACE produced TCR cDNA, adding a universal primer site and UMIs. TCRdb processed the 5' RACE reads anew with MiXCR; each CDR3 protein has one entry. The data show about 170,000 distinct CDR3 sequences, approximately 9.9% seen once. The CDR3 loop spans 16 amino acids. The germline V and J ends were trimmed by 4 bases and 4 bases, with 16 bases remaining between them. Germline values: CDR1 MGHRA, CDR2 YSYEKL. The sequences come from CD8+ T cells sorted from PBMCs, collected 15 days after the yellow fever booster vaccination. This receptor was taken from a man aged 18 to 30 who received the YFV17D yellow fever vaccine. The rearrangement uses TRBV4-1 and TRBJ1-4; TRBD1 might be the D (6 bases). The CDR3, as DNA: TGCGCCAGCAGCCCTGAGGCAGGGGACTTTAATGAAAAACTGTTTTTT. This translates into CASSPEAGDFNEKLFF.